These 16 T cell receptor beta chains were sequenced from one sample in a study of blood T cell repertoires in COVID-19. TCRdb keeps only in-frame clones here, not all; method: immunoSEQ multiplex PCR. The sample yields fewer than 450,000 clones, 87% seen once. Sequenced sample: PBMCs or T cells enriched from blood (not recorded which). The receptors originated from a woman in her 30s who had recovered from COVID-19.

CDR3 loop: CASSYSWTGNTGELFF. The DNA of the CDR3 is TGTGCCAGCAGTTACTCGTGGACAGGGAACACCGGGGAGCTGTTTTTT. The genes are TRBV6-5 and TRBJ2-2, with TRBD1 matching 7 bases. J was trimmed by 1 base and V by 0 bases; bases with no gene match: 2. The CDR3 runs 16 residues. Germline CDR1 is MNHEY and CDR2 is SVGAGI.

This clone occurred a few times. The chain employs TRBV4-1 and TRBJ1-1, with D tentatively TRBD1 (5 bases). Germline V CDR1 and CDR2: MGHRA, YSYEKL. V was shortened by 3 bases and J by 5 bases, with 16 bases between the two germline ends. The length of the CDR3 is 15 residues. The CDR3 bases are TGCGCCAGCAGCCAGGACCGAGGACGGGGGACTGAAGCTTTCTTT. It is translated as CASSQDRGRGTEAFF.

This chain links TRBV3-1 (or the pseudogene TRBV3-2) with TRBJ1-4, with D perhaps TRBD1 (5 bases). Trimming removed 4 bases at V and 6 bases at J, with 21 bases between. This CDR3 contains 17 residues. The germline V gene encodes CDR1 LGHDT and CDR2 YNNKEL (reference sequence). The CDR3 sequence: CASSPRGLTVHHEKLFF. The CDR3 region has the DNA TGTGCCAGCAGCCCGAGGGGACTGACTGTTCACCATGAAAAACTGTTTTTT.

This chain uses TRBV19 with TRBJ2-1; D may be TRBD2 (6 bases). Per germline, CDR1 LNHDA and CDR2 SQIVND (reference sequence). This CDR3 contains 14 residues. The ends were cut back, 5 bases at V and 0 bases at J, with 8 bases in the middle. For the CDR3, the DNA is TGTGCCAGTAGTTGGAGGGGCTCCTACAATGAGCAGTTCTTC. Protein product: CASSWRGSYNEQFF. Using reference TRBV19 and TRBJ2-1 for the parts outside the CDR3, the full variable domain is DGGITQSPKYLFRKEGQNVTLSCEQNLNHDAMYWYRQDPGQGLRLIYYSQIVNDFQKGDIAEGYSVSREKKESFPLTVTSAQKNPTAFYLCASSWRGSYNEQFFGPGTRLTVL.

The chain links TRBV5-6 to TRBJ1-4; a possible D gene is TRBD1 (5 bases). Trimming cost V 2 bases and J 0 bases, with 8 bases left between them. CDR3 length equals 15 residues. From germline, CDR1 is SGHDT and CDR2 YYEEEE. The CDR3 DNA sequence: TGTGCCAGCAGCTTCTCAGGGACAACTAATGAAAAACTGTTTTTT. Translation gives CASSFSGTTNEKLFF. The variable domain in full, with the rest retrieved from reference TRBV5-6 and TRBJ1-4, is DAGVTQSPTHLIKTRGQQVTLRCSPKSGHDTVSWYQQALGQGPQFIFQYYEEEERQRGNFPDRFSGHQFPNYSSELNVNALLLGDSALYLCASSFSGTTNEKLFFGSGTQLSVL.

This clone was seen a few times. The V gene is TRBV4-1, the J gene TRBJ1-6; possible D gene TRBD1, 5 bases. The CDR3 sequence is 16 residues long. The ends were cut back, 3 bases at V and 7 bases at J, with 16 bases in the middle. Germline lookup yields CDR1 MGHRA and CDR2 YSYEKL. Written as DNA, the CDR3 is TGCGCCAGCAGCCACCTACCCAACGACAGAAATTCACCCCTCCACTTT. This codes for CASSHLPNDRNSPLHF.

This chain joins TRBV19 and TRBJ2-3; D possibly corresponds to TRBD2 (6 bases). CDR3 size: 14 residues. V lost 3 bases and J lost 1, with 8 bases in between. The germline CDR1 and CDR2 sequences are LNHDA and SQIVND (reference sequence). CDR3 nucleotides: TGTGCCAGTAGTATCGGGACTCGCACAGATACGCAGTATTTT. Its translation is CASSIGTRTDTQYF.

This clone occurred once. V usage is TRBV14 and J usage is TRBJ1-4; 7 bases are shared with TRBD1. The CDR3 is 15 residues long. In germline, CDR1 is SGHDN, CDR2 FVKESK. The V gene end was trimmed by 1 base and the J gene end by 8 bases; junction bases not matched to a gene: 7. The CDR3 region is CASSQGDRDGEKLFF. The CDR3 nucleotides are TGTGCCAGCAGCCAAGGAGACAGGGACGGCGAAAAACTGTTTTTT.

The chain has TRBV6-5 and TRBJ1-2; no definite D call. Per germline, CDR1 MNHEY and CDR2 SVGAGI. The length of the CDR3 is 14 residues. The germline V and J ends were trimmed by 2 bases and 0 bases, with 7 bases remaining between them. The CDR3 sequence: CASSYGESNYGYTF. The CDR3 DNA reads as TGTGCCAGCAGTTACGGAGAGTCTAACTATGGCTACACCTTC.

The V call is TRBV28, the J call TRBJ1-2, with unresolved D. The CDR3 sequence is 12 residues long. Germline loops: CDR1 MDHEN, CDR2 SYDVKM. V dropped 6 bases and J dropped 4 bases, with 9 bases sitting between them. The CDR3 sequence: CASRRMSYGYTF. The CDR3 region has the DNA TGTGCCAGCAGGAGAATGAGCTATGGCTACACCTTC.

The rearrangement joins TRBV11-2 to TRBJ1-2, with a tentative D call TRBD1 (5 bases). Trimming removed 5 bases at V and 2 bases at J, with 12 bases between. This CDR3 contains 14 residues. Germline CDR1 SGHAT, CDR2 FQNNGV. The CDR3 region is CASSTLTGNYGYTF. The CDR3 region has the DNA TGTGCCAGCAGCACCCTTACAGGAAACTATGGCTACACCTTC.

The chain uses TRBV5-5 and TRBJ1-4; D perhaps matches TRBD1 (6 bases). Germline V gives CDR1 SGHKS, CDR2 YYEKEE (reference sequence). CDR3 length: 16 residues. V lost 3 bases and J 7 bases, leaving 19 bases between the germline ends. The CDR3, as DNA: TGTGCCAGCAGCTACGACGGGACACCGGTCGGTGAAAAACTGTTTTTT. Protein: CASSYDGTPVGEKLFF.

This chain joins TRBV7-8 and TRBJ2-7; maybe TRBD2 (6 bases). Trimming took off 2 bases at V and 4 bases at J, with 9 bases between the two ends. CDR3 size: 13 residues. Germline V CDR1 and CDR2: SGHVS, FQNEAQ. CDR3 loop: CASSLLGGYEQYF. The CDR3 nucleotides read TGTGCCAGCAGCTTATTAGGAGGGTACGAGCAGTACTTC.

V usage is TRBV28 and J usage is TRBJ1-4; 8 bases are shared with TRBD1. CDR3 size: 15 residues. Germline CDR1 is MDHEN and CDR2 is SYDVKM. The trim removed 7 bases at V and 8 bases at J, leaving 12 bases unmatched. The CDR3 here is CASTPQGRGREKLFF. The CDR3 DNA reads as TGTGCCAGCACTCCCCAGGGCAGGGGGCGAGAAAAACTGTTTTTT.

The genes are TRBV4-3 and TRBJ2-2, with TRBD2 as a possible D gene (6 bases). V was pared by 0 bases and J by 2 bases, with 13 bases between. This CDR3 region has 17 residues. The germline V gene has CDR1 LGHNA and CDR2 YSLEER. The CDR3 DNA reads TGCGCCAGCAGCCAAGATGTGGCGGGGCGAAACACCGGGGAGCTGTTTTTT. Its translation: CASSQDVAGRNTGELFF.

The table lists this clone with a count of one. The genes are TRBV27 and TRBJ1-4; D perhaps matches TRBD1 (5 bases). V was trimmed by 5 bases and J by 0 bases, leaving 16 bases between them. In germline, CDR1 is MNHEY, CDR2 SMNVEV (reference sequence). The CDR3 runs to 17 residues. CDR3 nucleotide sequence: TGTGCCAGCAGTAAGCGGGACCGAATTGCAACTAATGAAAAACTGTTTTTT. Amino acid sequence: CASSKRDRIATNEKLFF. The variable domain in full, completed from reference TRBV27 and TRBJ1-4, reads EAQVTQNPRYLITVTGKKLTVTCSQNMNHEYMSWYRQDPGLGLRQIYYSMNVEVTDKGDVPEGYKVSRKEKRNFPLILESPSPNQTSLYFCASSKRDRIATNEKLFFGSGTQLSVL.